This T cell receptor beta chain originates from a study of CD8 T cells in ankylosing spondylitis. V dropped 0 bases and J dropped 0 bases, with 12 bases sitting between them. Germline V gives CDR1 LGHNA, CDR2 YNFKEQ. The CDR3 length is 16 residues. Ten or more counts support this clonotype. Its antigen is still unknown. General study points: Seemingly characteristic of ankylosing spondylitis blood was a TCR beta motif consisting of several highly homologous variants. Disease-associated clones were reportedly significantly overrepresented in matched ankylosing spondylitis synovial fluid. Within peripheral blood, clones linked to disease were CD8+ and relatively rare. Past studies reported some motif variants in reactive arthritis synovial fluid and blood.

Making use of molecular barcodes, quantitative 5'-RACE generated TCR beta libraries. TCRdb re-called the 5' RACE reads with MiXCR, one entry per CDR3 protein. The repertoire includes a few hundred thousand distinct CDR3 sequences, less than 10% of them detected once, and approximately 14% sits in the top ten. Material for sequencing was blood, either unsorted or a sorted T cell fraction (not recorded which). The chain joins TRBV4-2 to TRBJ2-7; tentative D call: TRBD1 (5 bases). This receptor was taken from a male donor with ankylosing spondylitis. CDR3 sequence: CASSQEDRVNSYEQYF. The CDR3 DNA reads TGTGCCAGCAGCCAAGAAGACAGAGTAAACTCCTACGAGCAGTACTTC.